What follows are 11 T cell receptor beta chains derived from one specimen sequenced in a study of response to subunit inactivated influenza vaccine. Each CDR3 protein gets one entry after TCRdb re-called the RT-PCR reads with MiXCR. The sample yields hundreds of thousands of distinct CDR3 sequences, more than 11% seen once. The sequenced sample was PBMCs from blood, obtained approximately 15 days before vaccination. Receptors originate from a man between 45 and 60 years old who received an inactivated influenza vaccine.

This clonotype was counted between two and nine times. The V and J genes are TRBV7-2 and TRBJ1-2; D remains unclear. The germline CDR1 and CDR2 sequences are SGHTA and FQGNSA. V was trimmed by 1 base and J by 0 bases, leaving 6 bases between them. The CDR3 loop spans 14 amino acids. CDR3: CASSLGSANYGYTF. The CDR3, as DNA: TGTGCCAGCAGCTTAGGTTCAGCTAACTATGGCTACACCTTC. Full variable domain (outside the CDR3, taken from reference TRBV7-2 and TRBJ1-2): GAGVSQSPSNKVTEKGKDVELRCDPISGHTALYWYRQSLGQGLEFLIYFQGNSAPDKSGLPSDRFSAERTGGSVSTLTIQRTQQEDSAVYLCASSLGSANYGYTFGSGTRLTVV.

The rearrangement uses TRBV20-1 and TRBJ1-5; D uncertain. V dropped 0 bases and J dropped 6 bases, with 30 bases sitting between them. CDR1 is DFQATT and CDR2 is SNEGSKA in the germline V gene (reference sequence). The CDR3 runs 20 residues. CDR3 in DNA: TGCAGTGCTAGAGAAATAGTCTCCGAGGCCCGCTCCAGGCCCAGTCAGCCCCAGCATTTT. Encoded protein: CSAREIVSEARSRPSQPQHF.

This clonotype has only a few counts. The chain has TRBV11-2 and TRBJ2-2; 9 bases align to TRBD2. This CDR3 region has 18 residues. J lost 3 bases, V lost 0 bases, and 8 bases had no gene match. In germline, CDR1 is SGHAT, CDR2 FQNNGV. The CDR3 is CASSLDIGLAGYTGELFF. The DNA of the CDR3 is TGTGCCAGCAGCTTAGATATAGGTCTAGCGGGATACACCGGGGAGCTGTTTTTT.

As DNA, the CDR3 is TGTGCCTGGAGCAGGGGGCCCATCAATCAGCCCCAGCATTTT. It translates to CAWSRGPINQPQHF. The genes are TRBV30 and TRBJ1-5, with 8 bases lining up with TRBD1. Germline values: CDR1 GTSNPN, CDR2 SVGIG (reference sequence). The CDR3 runs to 14 residues. The trim removed 3 bases at V and 3 bases at J, leaving 4 bases unmatched.

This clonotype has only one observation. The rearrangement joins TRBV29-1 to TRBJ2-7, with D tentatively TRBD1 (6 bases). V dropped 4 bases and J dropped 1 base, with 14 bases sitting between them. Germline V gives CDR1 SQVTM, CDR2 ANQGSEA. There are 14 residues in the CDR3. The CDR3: CSVAVQGLSYEQYF. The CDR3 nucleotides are TGCAGCGTTGCAGTCCAGGGGTTATCCTACGAGCAGTACTTC.

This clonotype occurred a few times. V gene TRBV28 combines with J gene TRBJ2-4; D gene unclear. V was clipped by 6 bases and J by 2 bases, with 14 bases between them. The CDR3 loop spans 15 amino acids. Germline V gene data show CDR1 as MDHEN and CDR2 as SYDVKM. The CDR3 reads CASRTGRHSKNIQYF. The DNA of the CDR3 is TGTGCCAGCAGAACTGGACGCCACTCCAAAAACATTCAGTACTTC. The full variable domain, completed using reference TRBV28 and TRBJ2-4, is DVKVTQSSRYLVKRTGEKVFLECVQDMDHENMFWYRQDPGLGLRLIYFSYDVKMKEKGDIPEGYSVSREKKERFSLILESASTNQTSMYLCASRTGRHSKNIQYFGAGTRLSVL.

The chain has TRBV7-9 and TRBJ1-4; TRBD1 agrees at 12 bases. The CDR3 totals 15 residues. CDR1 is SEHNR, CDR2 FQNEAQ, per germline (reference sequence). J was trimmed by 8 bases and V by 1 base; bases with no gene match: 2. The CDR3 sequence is CASSLGDRGHEKLFF. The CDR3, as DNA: TGTGCCAGCAGCTTAGGGGACAGGGGGCACGAAAAACTGTTTTTT.

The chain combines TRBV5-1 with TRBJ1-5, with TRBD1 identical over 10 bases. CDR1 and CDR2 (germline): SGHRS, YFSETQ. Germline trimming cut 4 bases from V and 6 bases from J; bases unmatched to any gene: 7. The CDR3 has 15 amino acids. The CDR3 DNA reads TGCGCCAGCAGCACCGGGACAGGGGAAGGTCAGCCCCAGCATTTT. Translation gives CASSTGTGEGQPQHF.

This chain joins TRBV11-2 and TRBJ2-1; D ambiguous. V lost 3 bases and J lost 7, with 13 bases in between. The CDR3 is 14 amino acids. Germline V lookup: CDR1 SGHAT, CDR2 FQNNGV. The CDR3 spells CASSLASVWNEQFF. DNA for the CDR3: TGTGCCAGCAGCTTGGCCAGTGTATGGAATGAGCAGTTCTTC.

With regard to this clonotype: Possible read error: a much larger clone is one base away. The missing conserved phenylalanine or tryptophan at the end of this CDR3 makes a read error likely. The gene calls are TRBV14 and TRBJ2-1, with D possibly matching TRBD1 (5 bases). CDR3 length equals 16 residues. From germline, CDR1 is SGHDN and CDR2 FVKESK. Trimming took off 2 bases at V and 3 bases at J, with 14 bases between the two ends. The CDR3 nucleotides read TGTGCCAGCAGCCAAATCAGGGTTTTTTACTACAATGAGCAGTTCTCC. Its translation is CASSQIRVFYYNEQFS.

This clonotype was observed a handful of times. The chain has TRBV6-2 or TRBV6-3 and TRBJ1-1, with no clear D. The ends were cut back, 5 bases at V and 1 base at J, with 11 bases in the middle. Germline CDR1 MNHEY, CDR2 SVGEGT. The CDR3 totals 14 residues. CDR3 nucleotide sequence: TGTGCCAGCAGTCCGCCGTGGGGGAACACTGAAGCTTTCTTT. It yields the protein CASSPPWGNTEAFF.